The T cell receptor (beta chain) described here comes from a study of T cell responses to AZD1222 COVID-19 vaccine. Broader study findings: The breadth and depth of Spike-specific TCRs increased once two AZD1222 doses had been given. Reports say nearly half of spike-specific TCRs go after unmutated variant regions. Clonal diversity was possibly underestimated; the donors were predominantly white British and more often female.

Comments on this clone: Its antigen is currently unknown.

This CDR3 spans 13 amino acids. Trimming cost V 1 base and J 1 base, with 5 bases left between them. Germline CDR1 is SGHTA and CDR2 is FQGNSA. Measured with immunoSEQ multiplex PCR; TCRdb has only the in-frame clones, and not every one. The table includes fewer than 120,000 clones, around nine tenths detected once. Sequenced material: peripheral blood, taken on day 0 of AZD1222 vaccination. This sequence was found in an adult in good health. The rearrangement links TRBV7-2 to TRBJ2-7; unclear D gene. The CDR3 sequence is CASSLGPSYEQYF. In nucleotides, the CDR3 is TGTGCCAGCAGCTTAGGGCCTTCCTACGAGCAGTACTTC.